Listed below are T cell receptor beta chains from one sample, sequenced in a study of beta chain features in type 1 diabetes. TCRdb's table, derived via immunoSEQ multiplex PCR, lists solely in-frame clones and lacks some. This sample has 300,000 to 350,000 clones, with roughly 8.8% found just once. Sequenced material: central memory CD4+ T cells from blood. The receptors derive from a young man with type 1 diabetes. CDR3s include the opening cysteine and the closing phenylalanine or tryptophan. The D gene is left open where the match is weak. Part of the rows lack a size; the others show once, few, many or a class for expanded clones.

D gene: TRBD2
J gene: TRBJ2-6
clone size: -
V gene: TRBV7-8
CDR3 protein: CASSRPWSGGSGANVLTF
CDR3 DNA: TGTGCCAGCAGCCGGCCCTGGAGCGGGGGATCTGGGGCCAACGTCCTGACTTTC

D gene: TRBD1
J gene: TRBJ1-6
clone size: few
V gene: TRBV5-1
CDR3 protein: CASSLETPGQDNSPLHF
CDR3 DNA: TGCGCCAGCAGCTTGGAAACTCCGGGACAGGACAATTCACCCCTCCACTTT

D gene: TRBD2
J gene: TRBJ2-7
clone size: few
V gene: TRBV6-5
CDR3 protein: CASMIGRGATYEQYF
CDR3 DNA: TGTGCCAGCATGATCGGGCGGGGGGCAACCTACGAGCAGTACTTC

D gene: -
J gene: TRBJ1-1
clone size: -
V gene: TRBV7-2
CDR3 protein: CASSLGQSNEAFF
CDR3 DNA: TGTGCCAGCAGCTTAGGACAGTCCAATGAAGCTTTCTTT

D gene: TRBD2
J gene: TRBJ2-1
clone size: -
V gene: TRBV27
CDR3 protein: CASSPETSGGPYNEQFF
CDR3 DNA: TGTGCCAGCAGTCCAGAGACTAGCGGGGGCCCATACAATGAGCAGTTCTTC

D gene: TRBD1
J gene: TRBJ1-2
clone size: -
V gene: TRBV30
CDR3 protein: CAWEDRGYGYTF
CDR3 DNA: TGTGCCTGGGAGGACAGGGGATATGGCTACACCTTC

D gene: -
J gene: TRBJ1-6
clone size: -
V gene: TRBV10-3
CDR3 protein: CAISGNNGNSPLHF
CDR3 DNA: TGTGCCATCAGTGGAAACAACGGCAATTCACCCCTCCACTTT

D gene: -
J gene: TRBJ2-5
clone size: few
V gene: TRBV11-2
CDR3 protein: CASSFGSGSLGGTQYF
CDR3 DNA: TGTGCCAGCAGCTTCGGGTCAGGGTCCCTAGGGGGGACCCAGTACTTC

D gene: -
J gene: TRBJ1-5
clone size: -
V gene: TRBV30
CDR3 protein: CAWSRLVSNQPQHF
CDR3 DNA: TGTGCCTGGAGTCGACTAGTTAGCAATCAGCCCCAGCATTTT

D gene: TRBD1
J gene: TRBJ2-2
clone size: -
V gene: TRBV7-2
CDR3 protein: CASSSDRRNTGELFF
CDR3 DNA: TGTGCCAGCAGCTCGGACAGGCGAAACACCGGGGAGCTGTTTTTT

D gene: TRBD2
J gene: TRBJ2-3
clone size: few
V gene: TRBV5-1
CDR3 protein: CASSLTAGGFTDTQYF
CDR3 DNA: TGCGCCAGCAGCTTAACAGCGGGGGGCTTCACAGATACGCAGTATTTT

D gene: TRBD2
J gene: TRBJ2-3
clone size: few
V gene: TRBV4-3
CDR3 protein: CASSPQLAGGRDTQYF
CDR3 DNA: TGCGCCAGCAGCCCTCAACTAGCGGGGGGTCGAGATACGCAGTATTTT

D gene: TRBD1
J gene: TRBJ1-3
clone size: many
V gene: TRBV4-3
CDR3 protein: CASSQYSDRSSGNTIYF
CDR3 DNA: TGCGCCAGCAGCCAGTACTCGGACAGGAGCTCTGGAAACACCATATATTTT

D gene: -
J gene: TRBJ2-2
clone size: -
V gene: TRBV28
CDR3 protein: CASSLGGRSTGELFF
CDR3 DNA: TGTGCCAGCAGTTTAGGGGGCCGGAGCACCGGGGAGCTGTTTTTT

D gene: -
J gene: TRBJ2-5
clone size: many
V gene: TRBV28
CDR3 protein: CASSLMETQYF
CDR3 DNA: TGTGCCAGCAGTTTGATGGAGACCCAGTACTTC

D gene: TRBD1
J gene: TRBJ2-1
clone size: -
V gene: TRBV4-1
CDR3 protein: CASSQDQDRGNEQFF
CDR3 DNA: TGCGCCAGCAGCCAAGATCAGGACAGGGGGAATGAGCAGTTCTTC

D gene: -
J gene: TRBJ2-3
clone size: -
V gene: TRBV29-1
CDR3 protein: CSVVFSSTDTQYF
CDR3 DNA: TGCAGCGTTGTATTCAGTAGCACAGATACGCAGTATTTT

D gene: TRBD1
J gene: TRBJ1-2
clone size: many
V gene: TRBV28
CDR3 protein: CASGDRVGYTF
CDR3 DNA: TGTGCCAGCGGCGACAGGGTCGGCTACACCTTC

D gene: -
J gene: TRBJ1-1
clone size: -
V gene: TRBV7-6
CDR3 protein: CASSPTRTNTEAFF
CDR3 DNA: TGTGCCAGCAGCCCCACGCGCACGAACACTGAAGCTTTCTTT

D gene: -
J gene: TRBJ2-3
clone size: -
V gene: TRBV11-2
CDR3 protein: CASSLIGIRTDTQYF
CDR3 DNA: TGTGCCAGCAGCTTAATAGGGATAAGGACAGATACGCAGTATTTT

D gene: TRBD2
J gene: TRBJ2-1
clone size: -
V gene: TRBV29-1
CDR3 protein: CSVVTPMGLAGIPYNEQFF
CDR3 DNA: TGCAGCGTTGTAACCCCTATGGGACTAGCGGGGATTCCCTACAATGAGCAGTTCTTC

D gene: TRBD1
J gene: TRBJ2-3
clone size: -
V gene: TRBV5-1
CDR3 protein: CASSGQGTGDTQYF
CDR3 DNA: TGCGCCAGCAGCGGACAGGGGACCGGAGATACGCAGTATTTT

D gene: TRBD2
J gene: TRBJ2-3
clone size: few
V gene: TRBV30
CDR3 protein: CAWRSSGGANTDTQYF
CDR3 DNA: TGTGCCTGGAGGTCTAGCGGGGGGGCTAACACAGATACGCAGTATTTT

D gene: -
J gene: TRBJ1-1
clone size: few
V gene: TRBV5-1
CDR3 protein: CASSLWSLNTEAFF
CDR3 DNA: TGCGCCAGCAGCTTGTGGAGCCTGAACACTGAAGCTTTCTTT

D gene: -
J gene: TRBJ1-2
clone size: -
V gene: TRBV18
CDR3 protein: CASSLETGYGYTF
CDR3 DNA: TGTGCCAGCTCACTTGAGACAGGATATGGCTACACCTTC

D gene: -
J gene: TRBJ2-3
clone size: few
V gene: TRBV5-4
CDR3 protein: CASSPPRAGEDTQYF
CDR3 DNA: TGTGCCAGCAGCCCCCCTCGGGCAGGGGAGGATACGCAGTATTTT

D gene: TRBD1
J gene: TRBJ2-2
clone size: -
V gene: TRBV28
CDR3 protein: CASIGTVWSNTGELFF
CDR3 DNA: TGTGCCAGCATCGGGACAGTGTGGTCGAACACCGGGGAGCTGTTTTTT

D gene: -
J gene: TRBJ2-3
clone size: -
V gene: TRBV29-1
CDR3 protein: CGGLQYSTDTQYF
CDR3 DNA: TGCGGGGGGCTACAGTATAGCACAGATACGCAGTATTTT

D gene: TRBD2
J gene: TRBJ2-5
clone size: few
V gene: TRBV6-6
CDR3 protein: CASSYGAGGLQTQYF
CDR3 DNA: TGTGCCAGCAGTTACGGTGCGGGGGGGCTTCAGACCCAGTACTTC